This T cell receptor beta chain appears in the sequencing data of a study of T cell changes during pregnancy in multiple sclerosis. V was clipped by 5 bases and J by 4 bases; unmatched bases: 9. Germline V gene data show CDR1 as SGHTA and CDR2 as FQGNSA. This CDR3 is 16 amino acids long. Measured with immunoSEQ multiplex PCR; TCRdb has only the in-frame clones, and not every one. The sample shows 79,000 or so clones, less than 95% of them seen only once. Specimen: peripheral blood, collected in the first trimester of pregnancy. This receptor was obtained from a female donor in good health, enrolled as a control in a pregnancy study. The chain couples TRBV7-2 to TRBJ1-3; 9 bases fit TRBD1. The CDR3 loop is CASSRQGGGDGNTIYF. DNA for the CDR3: TGTGCCAGCAGCCGACAGGGGGGGGGCGACGGAAACACCATATATTTT.